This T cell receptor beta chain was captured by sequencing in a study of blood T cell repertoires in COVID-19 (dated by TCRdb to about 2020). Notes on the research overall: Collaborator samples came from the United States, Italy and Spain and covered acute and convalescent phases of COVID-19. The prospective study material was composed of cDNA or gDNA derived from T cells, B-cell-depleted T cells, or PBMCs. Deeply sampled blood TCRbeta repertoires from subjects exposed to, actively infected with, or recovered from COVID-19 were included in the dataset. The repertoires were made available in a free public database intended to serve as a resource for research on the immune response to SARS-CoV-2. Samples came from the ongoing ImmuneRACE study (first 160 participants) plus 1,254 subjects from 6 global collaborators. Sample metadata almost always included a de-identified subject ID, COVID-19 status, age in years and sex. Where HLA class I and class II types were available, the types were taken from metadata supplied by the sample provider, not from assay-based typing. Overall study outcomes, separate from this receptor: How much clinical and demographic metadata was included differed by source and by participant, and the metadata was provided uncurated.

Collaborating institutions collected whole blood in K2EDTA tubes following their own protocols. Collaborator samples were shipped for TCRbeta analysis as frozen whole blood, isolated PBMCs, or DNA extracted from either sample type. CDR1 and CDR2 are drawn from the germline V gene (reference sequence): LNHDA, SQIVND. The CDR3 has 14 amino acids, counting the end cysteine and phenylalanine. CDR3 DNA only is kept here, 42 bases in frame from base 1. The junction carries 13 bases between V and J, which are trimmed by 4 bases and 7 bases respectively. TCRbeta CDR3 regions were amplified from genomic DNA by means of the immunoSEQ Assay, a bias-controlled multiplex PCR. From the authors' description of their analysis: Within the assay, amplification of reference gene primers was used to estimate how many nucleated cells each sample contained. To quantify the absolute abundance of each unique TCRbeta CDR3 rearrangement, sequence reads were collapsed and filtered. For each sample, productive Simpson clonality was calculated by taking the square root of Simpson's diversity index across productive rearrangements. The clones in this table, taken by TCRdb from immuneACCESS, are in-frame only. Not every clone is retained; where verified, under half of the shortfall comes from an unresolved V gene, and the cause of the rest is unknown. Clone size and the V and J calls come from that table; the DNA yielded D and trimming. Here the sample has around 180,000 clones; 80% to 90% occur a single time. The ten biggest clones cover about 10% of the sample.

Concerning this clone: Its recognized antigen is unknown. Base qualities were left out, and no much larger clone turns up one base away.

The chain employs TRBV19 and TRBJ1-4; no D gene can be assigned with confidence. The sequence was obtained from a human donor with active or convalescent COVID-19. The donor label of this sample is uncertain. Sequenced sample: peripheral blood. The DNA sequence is TGTGCCAGTAGTACCTCAGAGGGCCTTGAAAAACTGTTTTTT. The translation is CASSTSEGLEKLFF.